This T cell receptor beta chain was found in a study of blood T cell repertoires in COVID-19. Across the whole study: Acute and convalescent COVID-19 specimens originated in the United States, Italy and Spain. T cells, B-cell-depleted T cells, or PBMCs supplied cDNA or gDNA.

Source study methods: Reference gene primer amplification in the assay estimated nucleated cell counts. The repertoire was sequenced with immunoSEQ multiplex PCR; TCRdb's copy has only in-frame clones and lacks some. That table is the source of V, J and clone size, and D and trimming were worked out from the DNA. The sample lists 60,000 to 65,000 clones; about 76% were seen once. The V gene's germline CDR1 is SGDLS and CDR2 YYNGEE. V lost 6 bases, J lost 5 bases, and 20 bases lay in between. The CDR3 spans 16 residues. Material: peripheral blood. This receptor was identified in a human donor in a cohort sampled during active COVID-19. J is TRBJ2-2 and V is TRBV9, with D maybe TRBD1 (6 bases). The CDR3 DNA reads TGTGCCAGCACCCTAGGGGGTCGGGGCGGAACCGGGGAGCTGTTTTTT. Its protein product is CASTLGGRGGTGELFF.